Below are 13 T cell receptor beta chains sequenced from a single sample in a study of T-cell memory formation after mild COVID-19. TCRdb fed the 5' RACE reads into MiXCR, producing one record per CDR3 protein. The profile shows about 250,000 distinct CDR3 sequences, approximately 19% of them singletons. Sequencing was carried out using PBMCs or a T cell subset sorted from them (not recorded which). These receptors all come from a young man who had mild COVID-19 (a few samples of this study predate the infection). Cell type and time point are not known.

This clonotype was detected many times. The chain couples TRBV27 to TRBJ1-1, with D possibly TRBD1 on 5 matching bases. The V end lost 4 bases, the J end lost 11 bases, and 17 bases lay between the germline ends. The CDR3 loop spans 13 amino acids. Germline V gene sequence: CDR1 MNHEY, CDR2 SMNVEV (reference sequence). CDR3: CASSWDPGRKAFF. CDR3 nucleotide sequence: TGTGCCAGCAGTTGGGACCCCGGCAGAAAGGCTTTCTTT.

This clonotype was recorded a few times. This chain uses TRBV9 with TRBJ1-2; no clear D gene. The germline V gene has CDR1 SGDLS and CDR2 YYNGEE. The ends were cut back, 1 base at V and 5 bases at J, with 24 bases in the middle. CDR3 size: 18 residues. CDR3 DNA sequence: TGTGCCAGCAGCGTATCCGATACCCCTTACATTACGGCGTATGGCTACACCTTC. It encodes CASSVSDTPYITAYGYTF.

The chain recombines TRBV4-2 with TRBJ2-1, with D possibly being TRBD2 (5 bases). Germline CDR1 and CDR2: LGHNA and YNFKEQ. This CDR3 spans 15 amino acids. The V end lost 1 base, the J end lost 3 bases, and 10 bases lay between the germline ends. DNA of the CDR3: TGTGCCAGCAGCCAAGTAGGCGGGCTCTACAATGAGCAGTTCTTC. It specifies CASSQVGGLYNEQFF.

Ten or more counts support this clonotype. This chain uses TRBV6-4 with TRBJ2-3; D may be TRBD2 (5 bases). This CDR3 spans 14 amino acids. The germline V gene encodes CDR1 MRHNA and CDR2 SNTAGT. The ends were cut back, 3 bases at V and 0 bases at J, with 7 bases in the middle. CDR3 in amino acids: CASSERGSTDTQYF. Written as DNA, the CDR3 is TGTGCCAGCAGTGAAAGAGGGAGCACAGATACGCAGTATTTT.

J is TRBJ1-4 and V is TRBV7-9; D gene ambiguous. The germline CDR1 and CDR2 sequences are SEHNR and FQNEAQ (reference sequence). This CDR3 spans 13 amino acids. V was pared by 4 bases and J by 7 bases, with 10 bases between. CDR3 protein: CASSSPIAEKLFF. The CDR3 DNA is TGTGCCAGCAGCTCCCCAATCGCTGAAAAACTGTTTTTT.

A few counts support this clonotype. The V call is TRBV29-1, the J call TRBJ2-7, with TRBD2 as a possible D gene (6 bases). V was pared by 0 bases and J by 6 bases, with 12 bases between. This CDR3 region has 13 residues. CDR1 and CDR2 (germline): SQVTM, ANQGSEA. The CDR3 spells CSVEETLGLEQYF. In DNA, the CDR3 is TGCAGCGTTGAAGAAACCCTGGGACTCGAGCAGTACTTC.

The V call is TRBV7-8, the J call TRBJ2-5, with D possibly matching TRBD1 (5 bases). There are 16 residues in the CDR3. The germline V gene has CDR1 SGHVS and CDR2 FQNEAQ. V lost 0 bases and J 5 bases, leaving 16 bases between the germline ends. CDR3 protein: CASSLAIQGQRETQYF. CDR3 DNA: TGTGCCAGCAGCTTAGCGATCCAGGGCCAAAGGGAGACCCAGTACTTC.

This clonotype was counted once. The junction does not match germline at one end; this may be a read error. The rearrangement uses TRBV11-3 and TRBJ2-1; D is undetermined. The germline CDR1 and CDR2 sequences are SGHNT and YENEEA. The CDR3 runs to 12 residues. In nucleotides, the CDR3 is TGTGCCAGCAGCTTCTCCAACAATGAGCAGTTCTTC. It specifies CASSFSNNEQFF.

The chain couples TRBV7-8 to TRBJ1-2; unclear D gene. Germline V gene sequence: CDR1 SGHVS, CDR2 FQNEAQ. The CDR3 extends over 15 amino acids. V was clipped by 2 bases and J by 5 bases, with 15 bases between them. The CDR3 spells CASSLYGRTSYGYTF. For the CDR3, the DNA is TGTGCCAGCAGCTTATATGGCAGAACTTCATATGGCTACACCTTC.

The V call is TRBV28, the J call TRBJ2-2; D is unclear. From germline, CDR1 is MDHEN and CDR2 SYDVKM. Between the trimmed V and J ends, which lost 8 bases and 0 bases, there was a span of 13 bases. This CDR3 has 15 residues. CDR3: CASESRRTNTGELFF. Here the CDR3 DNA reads TGTGCCAGCGAGTCCCGCAGGACGAACACCGGGGAGCTGTTTTTT.

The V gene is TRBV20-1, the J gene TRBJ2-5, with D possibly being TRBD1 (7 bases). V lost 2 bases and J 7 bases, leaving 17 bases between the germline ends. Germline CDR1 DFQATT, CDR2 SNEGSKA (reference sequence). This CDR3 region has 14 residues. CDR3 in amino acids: CSARNPGQGGTQYF. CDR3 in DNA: TGCAGTGCTAGAAACCCGGGGCAGGGGGGGACCCAGTACTTC.

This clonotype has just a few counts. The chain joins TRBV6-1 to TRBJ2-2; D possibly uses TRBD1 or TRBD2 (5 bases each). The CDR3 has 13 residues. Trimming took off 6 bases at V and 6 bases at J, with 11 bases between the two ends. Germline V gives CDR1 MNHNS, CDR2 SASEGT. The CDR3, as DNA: TGTGCCAGCAGGCCGCTGGGGGCCGGGGAGCTGTTTTTT. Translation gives CASRPLGAGELFF.

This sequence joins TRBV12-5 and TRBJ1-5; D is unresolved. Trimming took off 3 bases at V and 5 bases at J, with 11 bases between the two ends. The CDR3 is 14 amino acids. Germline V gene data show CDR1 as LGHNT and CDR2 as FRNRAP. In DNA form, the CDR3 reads TGTGCTAGTGGTTTAGGGTCCAGTGATCAGCCCCAGCATTTT. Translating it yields CASGLGSSDQPQHF.